Listed here is a single TCR beta chain. Clones were read by immunoSEQ multiplex PCR, and TCRdb kept only the in-frame ones, dropping some. The sample holds 30,000 to 45,000 clones; approximately 80% are singletons and the top ten take around 10%. It was autoimmune disease history or systemic immunosuppression that excluded patients. Samples of blood were obtained at baseline, on cycle 4 day 1, and on cycle 7 day 1. These data come from a study of OX40 agonist ivuxolimab in advanced cancers. The wider study: Subjects had a mean age of about 57 years, with a range of 23 to 79; 82.7% were male. Participants could have had prior anti-PD-1, anti-PD-L1 or anti-CTLA-4 therapy, and about 37% had some.

The germline V gene has CDR1 SQVTM and CDR2 ANQGSEA. The CDR3 is made up of 15 amino acids. The ends were cut back, 6 bases at V and 2 bases at J, with 17 bases in the middle. The sequence came from an adult with an advanced solid tumor such as melanoma, head and neck, liver or kidney cancer. The specimen comprised CD4+ or CD8+ T cells sorted from blood, sampled in a trial of the OX40 agonist ivuxolimab. The V and J genes are TRBV29-1 and TRBJ1-5; D uncertain. The CDR3 nucleotides are TGCAGCGTGGGCGACGGGATCGTGGGCAATCAGCCCCAGCATTTT. Protein: CSVGDGIVGNQPQHF. Filled out from reference TRBV29-1 and TRBJ1-5, the complete variable domain reads SAVISQKPSRDICQRGTSLTIQCQVDSQVTMMFWYRQQPGQSLTLIATANQGSEATYESGFVIDKFPISRPNLTFSTLTVSNMSPEDSSIYLCSVGDGIVGNQPQHFGDGTRLSIL.